This TCR beta chain came from a study of regulatory T cells in long-lasting Graves disease. Time point here: newly diagnosed GD, antithyroid drugs for less than 3 months. Construction of the TCR library relied on RNA isolated from PBMCs. Libraries of TCR beta came from iRepertoire HTBI primers plus Arm-PCR of CDR3 regions. TCRdb re-called the multiplex PCR reads through MiXCR, storing one row per CDR3 protein. Altogether some 370,000 distinct CDR3 sequences are present, 12% being singletons, with the ten largest covering under 20%. The ends were cut back, 2 bases at V and 3 bases at J, with 12 bases in the middle. This CDR3 has 15 amino acids. Looked up from germline, CDR1 is SGHRS and CDR2 is YFSETQ. The table lists this clonotype with many counts. The same data also contributed to another study, on T cells in Graves' hyperthyroidism and ophthalmopathy. That study reports: Stable disease denoted Graves' hyperthyroidism without ophthalmopathy progression within 18 months. Exclusion followed for patients with uncontrolled infection, other autoimmune disease, pregnancy or lactation. Blood also carried most thyroid clonotypes expanded above 0.001. Model output signaled ophthalmopathy a median approximately 6 months ahead of onset.

The sample in question was peripheral blood mononuclear cells (PBMCs), obtained at new diagnosis, from a patient treated with antithyroid drugs. The receptor was isolated from a woman aged 18 to 35 with Graves disease. V and J are TRBV5-1 and TRBJ2-1; no firm D call. The CDR3 DNA follows: TGCGCCAGCAGCTTTACCAGCGTGAACTACAATGAGCAGTTCTTC. The encoded protein is CASSFTSVNYNEQFF. Filled out from reference TRBV5-1 and TRBJ2-1, the complete variable domain reads KAGVTQTPRYLIKTRGQQVTLSCSPISGHRSVSWYQQTPGQGLQFLFEYFSETQRNKGNFPGRFSGRQFSNSRSEMNVSTLELGDSALYLCASSFTSVNYNEQFFGPGTRLTVL.